These 21 T cell receptor beta chains were sequenced from one sample in a study of blood T cell repertoires in COVID-19. Measured with immunoSEQ multiplex PCR; TCRdb has only the in-frame clones, and not every one. Of 85,000 to 130,000 clones in the sample, 75% to 85% were seen once. The sequenced material came from peripheral blood. Every receptor here comes from a man between 60 and 75 years old with acute or convalescent COVID-19.

The CDR3 is CASIGTSGGSAQYF. CDR3 coding DNA: TGTGCCAGTATCGGGACTAGCGGAGGCAGTGCGCAGTATTTT. The V call is TRBV19, the J call TRBJ2-3; 11 bases are shared with TRBD2. The germline CDR1 and CDR2 sequences are LNHDA and SQIVND (reference sequence). This CDR3 region has 14 residues. V was clipped by 7 bases and J by 10 bases; unmatched bases: 10. Variable domain in full (rest from reference TRBV19 and TRBJ2-3): DGGITQSPKYLFRKEGQNVTLSCEQNLNHDAMYWYRQDPGQGLRLIYYSQIVNDFQKGDIAEGYSVSREKKESFPLTVTSAQKNPTAFYLCASIGTSGGSAQYFGPGTRLTVL.

V and J are TRBV5-4 and TRBJ1-2; D possibly corresponds to TRBD1 (6 bases). Germline V gene sequence: CDR1 SGHNT, CDR2 YYREEE (reference sequence). The CDR3 runs 13 residues. Between the trimmed V and J ends, which lost 6 bases and 1 base, there was a span of 10 bases. This CDR3 is CASTPQGNYGYTF. Written as DNA, the CDR3 is TGTGCCAGCACCCCACAGGGTAACTATGGCTACACCTTC.

The CDR3 region has the DNA TGCAGCGTTGCTCCCGGGAGGGGTAAACTGTTTTTT. Translation: CSVAPGRGKLFF. V gene TRBV29-1 combines with J gene TRBJ1-4, with D possibly TRBD1 on 5 matching bases. The CDR3 covers 12 residues. V was clipped by 4 bases and J by 11 bases, with 14 bases between them. Germline CDR1 SQVTM, CDR2 ANQGSEA.

The chain combines TRBV10-1 with TRBJ1-3; 7 bases fit TRBD1. From germline, CDR1 is WNHNN and CDR2 SYGVQD (reference sequence). CDR3 length: 15 amino acids. V was pared by 6 bases and J by 2 bases, with 7 bases of the junction left unmatched. The CDR3 sequence: CASRRTDRTGNTIYF. DNA for the CDR3: TGCGCCAGCAGGAGGACGGACAGGACTGGAAACACCATATATTTT.

J is TRBJ2-3 and V is TRBV19, with TRBD2 matching 7 bases. V gave up 6 bases and J gave up 2 bases; unmatched junction bases: 8. The CDR3 is made up of 15 amino acids. Germline loops: CDR1 LNHDA, CDR2 SQIVND (reference sequence). The DNA of the CDR3 is TGTGCCAGTAGGAGGAGTCGGGGGGACACAGATACGCAGTATTTT. As protein: CASRRSRGDTDTQYF.

This chain connects TRBV7-2 to TRBJ2-7; 9 nucleotides align to TRBD1. Per germline, CDR1 SGHTA and CDR2 FQGNSA. The V segment lost 4 bases and the J segment 4 bases; nucleotides outside the gene matches: 5. The CDR3 is 14 amino acids. The CDR3 bases are TGTGCCAGCAGCTCACAGGGGGCTCAATACGAGCAGTACTTC. As protein: CASSSQGAQYEQYF.

The table lists this clone with a count of one. The gene calls are TRBV7-9 and TRBJ2-7; D is unclear. Germline loops: CDR1 SEHNR, CDR2 FQNEAQ (reference sequence). The germline V and J ends were trimmed by 2 bases and 2 bases, with 10 bases remaining between them. The CDR3 spans 14 residues. The CDR3 loop reads CASSLTAQTYEQYF. In DNA form, the CDR3 reads TGTGCCAGCAGCTTAACCGCACAAACCTACGAGCAGTACTTC.

This rearrangement joins TRBV3-1 (or the pseudogene TRBV3-2) to TRBJ1-1; 7 bases fit TRBD1. The CDR3 covers 16 residues. CDR1 is LGHDT, CDR2 YNNKEL, per germline (reference sequence). Trimming at V came to 1 base and at J to 5 bases, leaving 10 bases not matched to a gene. CDR3 loop: CASSQGLTGDGTEAFF. Here the CDR3 DNA reads TGTGCCAGCAGCCAAGGACTCACAGGGGATGGTACTGAAGCTTTCTTT.

This chain joins TRBV3-1 (or the pseudogene TRBV3-2) and TRBJ1-5; D gene uncertain. The CDR3 loop spans 13 amino acids. Trimming took off 4 bases at V and 5 bases at J, with 9 bases between the two ends. Germline lookup yields CDR1 LGHDT and CDR2 YNNKEL (reference sequence). In DNA form, the CDR3 reads TGTGCCAGCAGCCCAGGAGGTTATCAGCCCCAGCATTTT. Amino acids: CASSPGGYQPQHF.

The V and J genes are TRBV5-1 and TRBJ1-1; 10 positions agree with TRBD1. In germline, CDR1 is SGHRS, CDR2 YFSETQ. With 4 bases clipped from V and 1 base from J, the junction kept 13 bases outside the gene matches. The CDR3 runs 18 residues. The CDR3 DNA is TGCGCCAGCAGCCCGGTCCCGGGACAGGGGTACGGGAACACTGAAGCTTTCTTT. This translates into CASSPVPGQGYGNTEAFF.

J is TRBJ2-1 and V is TRBV2, with TRBD2 matching over 11 bases. Germline V gene lookup returns CDR1 SNHLY and CDR2 FYNNEI. The CDR3 spans 15 residues. V shed 6 bases and J 6 bases; nucleotides not matched to a gene: 7. CDR3: CASRQTSGESNEQFF. The CDR3 coding sequence is TGTGCCAGCAGGCAGACTAGCGGGGAATCCAATGAGCAGTTCTTC.

This chain uses TRBV29-1 with TRBJ1-2; 7 nucleotides agree with TRBD1. The CDR3 is 11 residues long. V was pared by 8 bases and J by 3 bases, with 3 bases of the junction left unmatched. From germline, CDR1 is SQVTM and CDR2 ANQGSEA. CDR3 protein: CSTGTDYGYTF. The CDR3 nucleotides read TGCAGCACGGGGACAGACTATGGCTACACCTTC.

The genes are TRBV5-1 and TRBJ1-1; a possible D gene is TRBD1 (5 bases). This CDR3 has 14 amino acids. V dropped 6 bases and J dropped 0 bases, with 12 bases sitting between them. Germline CDR1 reads SGHRS; CDR2 reads YFSETQ. CDR3 in amino acids: CASNGGNMNTEAFF. The CDR3 DNA sequence: TGCGCCAGCAATGGGGGGAATATGAACACTGAAGCTTTCTTT.

The V call is TRBV5-4, the J call TRBJ2-1; 9 bases line up with TRBD1. The CDR3 runs 15 residues. Germline assignment: CDR1 SGHNT and CDR2 YYREEE (reference sequence). With 1 base clipped from V and 2 bases from J, the junction kept 1 base outside the gene matches. The CDR3 DNA reads as TGTGCCAGCAGCTTGTGGGACAGGGCCTACAATGAGCAGTTCTTC. Translating gives CASSLWDRAYNEQFF.

V and J are TRBV7-2 and TRBJ1-5; D gene uncertain. CDR3 length: 15 residues. Germline CDR1 is SGHTA and CDR2 is FQGNSA. Trimming removed 3 bases at V and 2 bases at J, with 11 bases between. CDR3 DNA sequence: TGTGCCAGCAGCTTCCAGGTGAGGGGCAATCAGCCCCAGCATTTT. Its protein product is CASSFQVRGNQPQHF.

The chain links TRBV19 to TRBJ1-1, with 9 bases lining up with TRBD1. The CDR3 sequence is 14 residues long. The germline V gene encodes CDR1 LNHDA and CDR2 SQIVND (reference sequence). Losses at the gene ends were 4 bases for V and 5 bases for J; bases not matched to a gene: 5. CDR3 residues: CASSSTGGQTEAFF. The CDR3, as DNA: TGTGCCAGTAGTAGCACAGGGGGCCAAACTGAAGCTTTCTTT.

DNA of the CDR3: TGTGCCAGCAGTTACGAGGGACAGGGATATGGCTACACCTTC. Amino acid sequence: CASSYEGQGYGYTF. The chain carries TRBV6-2 or TRBV6-3 and TRBJ1-2; TRBD1 aligns across 9 bases. The germline gives CDR1 MNHEY, CDR2 SVGEGT. The V gene end was trimmed by 2 bases and the J gene end by 5 bases; junction bases not matched to a gene: 3. This CDR3 is built from 14 residues.

This clone was detected ten times or more. This chain uses TRBV4-2 with TRBJ2-2; 9 positions agree with TRBD1. Losses at the gene ends were 1 base for V and 1 base for J; bases not matched to a gene: 4. This CDR3 has 17 residues. Germline CDR1 is LGHNA and CDR2 is YNFKEQ. The CDR3 DNA sequence: TGTGCCAGCAGCCAAGCCCCGGGACAGGGGAACACCGGGGAGCTGTTTTTT. This gives the protein CASSQAPGQGNTGELFF.

The CDR3 sequence is CASSLVGDTGELFF. As DNA, the CDR3 is TGTGCCAGCAGCTTAGTGGGAGACACCGGGGAGCTGTTTTTT. The gene calls are TRBV11-3 and TRBJ2-2, with D possibly being TRBD2 (5 bases). Germline V CDR1 and CDR2: SGHNT, YENEEA. This CDR3 spans 14 amino acids. The V end was cut by 1 base, the J end by 3 bases, with 6 bases between.

In its sample, this clone was seen once. The V gene is TRBV11-3, the J gene TRBJ1-1; D is possibly TRBD1 (6 bases). Trimming removed 2 bases from V and 4 bases from J, with 11 bases in between. Germline V gives CDR1 SGHNT, CDR2 YENEEA. The CDR3 is 14 amino acids. The CDR3 DNA is TGTGCCAGCAGCTTAACAGGGAAGATCACTGAAGCTTTCTTT. The encoded protein is CASSLTGKITEAFF.

The J gene is TRBJ1-1, the V gene TRBV28; the D gene is possibly TRBD1 (6 bases). The CDR3 runs 15 residues. The V gene's germline CDR1 is MDHEN and CDR2 SYDVKM. V was trimmed by 3 bases and J by 1 base, leaving 12 bases between them. The CDR3 sequence is CASSLGGAGNTEAFF. The CDR3 coding sequence is TGTGCCAGCAGTTTGGGGGGGGCCGGGAACACTGAAGCTTTCTTT.